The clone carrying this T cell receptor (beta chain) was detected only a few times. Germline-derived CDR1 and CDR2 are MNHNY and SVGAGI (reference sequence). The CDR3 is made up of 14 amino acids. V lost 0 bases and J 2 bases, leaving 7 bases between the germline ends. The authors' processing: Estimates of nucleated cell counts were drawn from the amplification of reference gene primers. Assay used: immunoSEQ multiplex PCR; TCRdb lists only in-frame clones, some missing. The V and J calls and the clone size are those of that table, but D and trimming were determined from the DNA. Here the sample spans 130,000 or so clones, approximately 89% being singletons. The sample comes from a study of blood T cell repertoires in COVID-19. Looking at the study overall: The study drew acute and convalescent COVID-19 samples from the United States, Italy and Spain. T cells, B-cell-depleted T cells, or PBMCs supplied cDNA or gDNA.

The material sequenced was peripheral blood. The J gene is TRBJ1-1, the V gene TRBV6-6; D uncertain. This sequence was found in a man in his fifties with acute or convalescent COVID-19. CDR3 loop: CASSYSTANTEAFF. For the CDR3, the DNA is TGTGCCAGCAGTTACTCTACAGCCAACACTGAAGCTTTCTTT.